The 9 T cell receptor beta chains below all came from one sample that was sequenced in a study of T cells in Graves' hyperthyroidism and ophthalmopathy. Amplification of TCR beta CDR3 regions was performed using RNA transcripts as template. First-round RT-PCR targeting the TCR CDR3 was performed with the HTBI primer set. In TCRdb, the multiplex PCR reads were re-called with MiXCR into one record per CDR3 protein. The data hold hundreds of thousands of distinct CDR3 sequences, with more than 13% observed a single time. Sequenced input: blood. These receptors all stem from a man between 45 and 60 years old with Graves' ophthalmopathy.

Ten or more counts support this clonotype. The chain links TRBV18 to TRBJ2-5; perhaps TRBD1 as D (7 bases). Trimming stripped 2 bases from V and 5 bases from J, with 15 bases between. CDR1 KGHSH and CDR2 LQKENI come from the germline V gene. There are 15 residues in the CDR3. CDR3 nucleotides: TGTGCCAGCTCACCAGACAGGGTCGGAGGGGAGACCCAGTACTTC. This sequence encodes CASSPDRVGGETQYF. Using reference TRBV18 and TRBJ2-5 for the parts outside the CDR3, the full variable domain is NAGVMQNPRHLVRRRGQEARLRCSPMKGHSHVYWYRQLPEEGLKFMVYLQKENIIDESGMPKERFSAEFPKEGPSILRIQQVVRGDSAAYFCASSPDRVGGETQYFGPGTRLLVL.

This clonotype was observed at least ten times. V is TRBV7-8 and J is TRBJ2-3; 10 bases are a match to TRBD2. The V gene end was trimmed by 5 bases and the J gene end by 2 bases; junction bases not matched to a gene: 10. The CDR3 totals 17 residues. From germline, CDR1 is SGHVS and CDR2 FQNEAQ. CDR3 bases: TGTGCCAGCAGCCTAGAAGCGGGAGGGATGCTCACAGATACGCAGTATTTT. The encoded protein is CASSLEAGGMLTDTQYF.

This clonotype appeared many times. This sequence joins TRBV28 and TRBJ1-3; TRBD1 aligns across 7 bases. The junction had 6 bases not matched to a gene; V was cut back by 7 bases and J by 0 bases. From germline, CDR1 is MDHEN and CDR2 SYDVKM. This CDR3 contains 15 residues. CDR3 nucleotide sequence: TGTGCCAGCAACTCAAGGGACAGCTCTGGAAACACCATATATTTT. Translating gives CASNSRDSSGNTIYF.

At least ten counts were recorded for this clonotype. The chain links TRBV7-3 to TRBJ1-2; D is unclear. Per the germline V gene, CDR1 is SGHTA and CDR2 is FQGTGA. The V and J ends lost 2 bases and 8 bases respectively, with 12 bases between them. The CDR3 sequence is 13 residues long. The CDR3 loop is CASSLDSSGGYTF. CDR3 DNA sequence: TGTGCCAGCAGCTTAGACTCCTCGGGGGGCTACACCTTC.

The gene calls are TRBV27 and TRBJ2-7; 10 positions agree with TRBD2. CDR1 and CDR2 from the germline V gene are MNHEY and SMNVEV (reference sequence). The CDR3 loop spans 14 amino acids. The junction had 5 bases not matched to a gene; V was cut back by 3 bases and J by 6 bases. CDR3 bases: TGTGCCAGCAGTTTTTCGGCTAGCGGGAGCGAGCAGTACTTC. The encoded protein is CASSFSASGSEQYF.

In this sample, this clonotype turned up many times. The DNA for the CDR3 is TGCAGCGGTTCTGGGGCGGTATCCTACAATGAGCAGTTCTTC. Its protein is CSGSGAVSYNEQFF. This chain connects TRBV29-1 to TRBJ2-1; tentative D call: TRBD1 (5 bases). The germline V gene has CDR1 SQVTM and CDR2 ANQGSEA. The CDR3 length is 14 residues. Trimming left V 7 bases short and J 1 base short, with 14 bases between.

The rearrangement links TRBV9 to TRBJ2-1; TRBD2 agrees at 14 bases. CDR3 length equals 15 residues. Trimming took 5 bases from V and 6 from J; bases not matched to a gene: 4. Germline V gene lookup returns CDR1 SGDLS and CDR2 YYNGEE. The CDR3 DNA reads as TGTGCCAGCAGACCGGGGACTAGCGGGAGCAATGAGCAGTTCTTC. Protein sequence: CASRPGTSGSNEQFF.

This clonotype was seen at least ten times. The chain carries TRBV5-1 and TRBJ2-5; 13 bases fit TRBD2. This CDR3 has 15 residues. The V segment lost 5 bases and the J segment 5 bases; nucleotides outside the gene matches: 6. The germline V gene encodes CDR1 SGHRS and CDR2 YFSETQ. DNA of the CDR3: TGCGCCAGCAGTCTGGGACTAGCGGGATACGAGACCCAGTACTTC. Translated, it gives CASSLGLAGYETQYF.

This clonotype was counted many times. The chain uses TRBV5-1 and TRBJ2-2; TRBD2 matches 8 bases. Germline V gene data show CDR1 as SGHRS and CDR2 as YFSETQ. The V and J ends lost 4 bases and 4 bases, in that order; junction bases with no gene match: 6. The CDR3 contains 15 residues. Here the CDR3 DNA reads TGCGCCAGCAGCCCAGGACTAGCAGGCACCGGGGAGCTGTTTTTT. Translation gives CASSPGLAGTGELFF.